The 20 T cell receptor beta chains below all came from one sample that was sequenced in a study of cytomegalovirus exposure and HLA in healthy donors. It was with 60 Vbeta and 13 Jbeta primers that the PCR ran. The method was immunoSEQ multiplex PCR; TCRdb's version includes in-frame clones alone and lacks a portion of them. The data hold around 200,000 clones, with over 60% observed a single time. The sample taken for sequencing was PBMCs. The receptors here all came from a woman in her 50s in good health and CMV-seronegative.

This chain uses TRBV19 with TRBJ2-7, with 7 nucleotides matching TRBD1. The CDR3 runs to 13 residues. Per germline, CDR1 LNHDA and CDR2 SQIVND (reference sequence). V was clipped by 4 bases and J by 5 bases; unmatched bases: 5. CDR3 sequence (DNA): TGTGCCAGTAGTACCTCGACAGGGAACGAGCAGTACTTC. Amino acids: CASSTSTGNEQYF.

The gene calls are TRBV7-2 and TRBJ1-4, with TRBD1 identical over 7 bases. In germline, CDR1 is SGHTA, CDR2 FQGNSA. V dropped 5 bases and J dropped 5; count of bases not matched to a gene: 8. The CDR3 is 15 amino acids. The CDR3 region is CASSLTGAPNEKLFF. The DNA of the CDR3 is TGTGCCAGCAGCCTTACAGGGGCCCCGAATGAAAAACTGTTTTTT.

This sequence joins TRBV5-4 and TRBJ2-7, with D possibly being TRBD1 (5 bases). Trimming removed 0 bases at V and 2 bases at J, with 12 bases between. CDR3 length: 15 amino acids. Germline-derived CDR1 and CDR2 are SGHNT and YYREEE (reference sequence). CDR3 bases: TGTGCCAGCAGCTTGGGGGGCTACAGGCCCTACGAGCAGTACTTC. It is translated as CASSLGGYRPYEQYF.

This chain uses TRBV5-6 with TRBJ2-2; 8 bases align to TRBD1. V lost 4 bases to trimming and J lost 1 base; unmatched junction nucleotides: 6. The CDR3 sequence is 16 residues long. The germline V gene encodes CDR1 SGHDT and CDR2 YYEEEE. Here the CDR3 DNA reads TGTGCCAGCAGCCAAAAAGGGACAGGGAACACCGGGGAGCTGTTTTTT. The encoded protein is CASSQKGTGNTGELFF.

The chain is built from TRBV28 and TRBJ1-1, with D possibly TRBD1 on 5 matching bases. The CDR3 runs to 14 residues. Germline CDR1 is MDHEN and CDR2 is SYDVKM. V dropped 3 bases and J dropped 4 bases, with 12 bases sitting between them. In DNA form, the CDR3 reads TGTGCCAGCAGTTTGGGCAGGGAAGGCACTGAAGCTTTCTTT. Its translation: CASSLGREGTEAFF.

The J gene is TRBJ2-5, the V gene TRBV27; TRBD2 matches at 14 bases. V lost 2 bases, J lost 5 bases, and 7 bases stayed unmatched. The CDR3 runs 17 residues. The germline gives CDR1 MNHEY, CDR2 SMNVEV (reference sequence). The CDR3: CASSLAPTSGGGETQYF. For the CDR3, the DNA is TGTGCCAGCAGTTTAGCCCCGACTAGCGGGGGGGGCGAGACCCAGTACTTC.

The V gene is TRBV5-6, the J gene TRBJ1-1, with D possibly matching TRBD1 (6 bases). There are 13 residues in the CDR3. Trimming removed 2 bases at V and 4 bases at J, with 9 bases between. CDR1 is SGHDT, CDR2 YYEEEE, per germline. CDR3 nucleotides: TGTGCCAGCAGCTTCACAGGGCGCACTGAAGCTTTCTTT. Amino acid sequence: CASSFTGRTEAFF.

The CDR3 bases are TGTGCCAGCAGTTTAGCGGGTCCCCTCAATGAGCAGTTCTTC. This sequence encodes CASSLAGPLNEQFF. The chain recombines TRBV28 with TRBJ2-1; TRBD2 might be the D (5 bases). Between the trimmed V and J ends, which lost 2 bases and 6 bases, there was a span of 11 bases. The CDR3 sequence is 14 residues long. CDR1 and CDR2 (germline): MDHEN, SYDVKM. The full variable domain, in which reference TRBV28 and TRBJ2-1 provide the parts outside the CDR3, is DVKVTQSSRYLVKRTGEKVFLECVQDMDHENMFWYRQDPGLGLRLIYFSYDVKMKEKGDIPEGYSVSREKKERFSLILESASTNQTSMYLCASSLAGPLNEQFFGPGTRLTVL.

The CDR3 spells CASSFQAGDNEQFF. In DNA form, the CDR3 reads TGCGCCAGCAGCTTTCAAGCGGGGGACAATGAGCAGTTCTTC. V is TRBV5-1 and J is TRBJ2-1; 8 nucleotides align to TRBD2. With 2 bases clipped from V and 5 bases from J, the junction kept 3 bases outside the gene matches. CDR1 SGHRS and CDR2 YFSETQ come from the germline V gene. This CDR3 region has 14 residues.

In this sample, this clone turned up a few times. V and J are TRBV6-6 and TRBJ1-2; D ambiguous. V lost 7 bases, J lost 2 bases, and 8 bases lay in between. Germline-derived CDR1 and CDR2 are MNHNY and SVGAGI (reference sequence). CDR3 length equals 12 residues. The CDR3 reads CASKNKNYGYTF. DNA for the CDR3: TGTGCCAGCAAAAACAAAAACTATGGCTACACCTTC.

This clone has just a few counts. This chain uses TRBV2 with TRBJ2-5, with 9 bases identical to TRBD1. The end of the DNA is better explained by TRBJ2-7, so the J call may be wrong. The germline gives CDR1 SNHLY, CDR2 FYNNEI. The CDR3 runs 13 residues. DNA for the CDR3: TGTGCCAGTATGGACAGGGGTGCCTACGAGCAGTACTTC. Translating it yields CASMDRGAYEQYF.

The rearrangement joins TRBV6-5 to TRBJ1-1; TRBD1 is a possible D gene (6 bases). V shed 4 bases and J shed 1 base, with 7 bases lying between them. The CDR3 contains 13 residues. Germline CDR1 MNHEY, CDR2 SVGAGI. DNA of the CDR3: TGTGCCAGCAGTTGGGGACAGAACACTGAAGCTTTCTTT. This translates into CASSWGQNTEAFF.

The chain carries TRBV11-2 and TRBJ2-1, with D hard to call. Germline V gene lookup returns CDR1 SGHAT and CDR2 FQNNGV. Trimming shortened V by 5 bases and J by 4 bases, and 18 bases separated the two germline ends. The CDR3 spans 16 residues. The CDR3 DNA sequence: TGTGCCAGCAGCAGCGCTCGCACGTCGGATTACAATGAGCAGTTCTTC. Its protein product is CASSSARTSDYNEQFF.

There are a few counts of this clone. The CDR3 sequence: CASSTGLMNTEAFF. CDR3 coding DNA: TGTGCCAGCTCTACAGGGCTGATGAACACTGAAGCTTTCTTT. The chain combines TRBV18 with TRBJ1-1; TRBD1 is a possible D gene (6 bases). Per the germline V gene, CDR1 is KGHSH and CDR2 is LQKENI. Trimming took off 6 bases at V and 0 bases at J, with 11 bases between the two ends. CDR3 length: 14 residues.

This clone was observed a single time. The chain's CDR3 is CSVEELERGSSYNEQFF. In DNA, the CDR3 is TGCAGCGTTGAAGAGCTGGAGCGGGGGAGCTCCTACAATGAGCAGTTCTTC. This chain uses TRBV29-1 with TRBJ2-1; 8 positions agree with TRBD2. The V segment lost 0 bases and the J segment 0 bases; nucleotides outside the gene matches: 7. There are 17 residues in the CDR3. Germline V gene sequence: CDR1 SQVTM, CDR2 ANQGSEA.

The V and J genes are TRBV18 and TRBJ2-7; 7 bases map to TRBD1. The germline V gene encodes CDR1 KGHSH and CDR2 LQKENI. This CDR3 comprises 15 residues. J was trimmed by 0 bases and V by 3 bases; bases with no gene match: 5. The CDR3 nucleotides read TGTGCCAGCTCACCCACAGGGGCCCACTCCTACGAGCAGTACTTC. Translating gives CASSPTGAHSYEQYF.

CDR3 bases: TGCGCCAGCAGCCCGACCGTAGCGGATAACGGGCCCGAGCAGTACTTC. Translation gives CASSPTVADNGPEQYF. The J gene is TRBJ2-7, the V gene TRBV5-1; the D gene is possibly TRBD2 (6 bases). V lost 4 bases and J 6 bases, leaving 23 bases between the germline ends. Looked up from germline, CDR1 is SGHRS and CDR2 is YFSETQ. CDR3 length: 16 amino acids.

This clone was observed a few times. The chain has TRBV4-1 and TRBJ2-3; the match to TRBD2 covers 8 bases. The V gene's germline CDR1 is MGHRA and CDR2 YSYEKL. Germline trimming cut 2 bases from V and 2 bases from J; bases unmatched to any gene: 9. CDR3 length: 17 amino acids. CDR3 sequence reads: CASSQNPGRAVTDTQYF. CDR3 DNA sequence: TGCGCCAGCAGCCAAAACCCCGGGAGGGCCGTCACAGATACGCAGTATTTT.

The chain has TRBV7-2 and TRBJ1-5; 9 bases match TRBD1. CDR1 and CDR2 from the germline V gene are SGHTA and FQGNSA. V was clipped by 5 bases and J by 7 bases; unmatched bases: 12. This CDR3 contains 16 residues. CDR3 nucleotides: TGTGCCAGCAGCCCCCTCGGTGGGACAGGGCTGCAGCCCCAGCATTTT. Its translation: CASSPLGGTGLQPQHF.

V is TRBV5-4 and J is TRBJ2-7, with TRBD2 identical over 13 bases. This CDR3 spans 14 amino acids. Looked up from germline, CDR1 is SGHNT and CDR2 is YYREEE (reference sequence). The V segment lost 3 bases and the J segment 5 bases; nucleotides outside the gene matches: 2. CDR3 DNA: TGTGCCAGCAGCTCAGGGACTAGCGGGAACGAGCAGTACTTC. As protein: CASSSGTSGNEQYF. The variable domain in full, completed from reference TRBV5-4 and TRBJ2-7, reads ETGVTQSPTHLIKTRGQQVTLRCSSQSGHNTVSWYQQALGQGPQFIFQYYREEENGRGNFPPRFSGLQFPNYSSELNVNALELDDSALYLCASSSGTSGNEQYFGPGTRLTVT.